Ten or more counts support the clone carrying this TCR beta chain. Its target is unknown. There are 16 residues in the CDR3. Germline lookup yields CDR1 SNHLY and CDR2 FYNNEI. V shed 4 bases, J shed 3 bases, and the junction held 10 bases outside the gene matches. The entry originates in a study of CD8+CD57+ T cells in acquired aplastic anemia. Flow cytometry had shown expanded CD8+CD57+ cells in the patients chosen for sequencing. Both TCR beta VDJ combination and CDR3 sequence profiling were carried out. Genomic DNA was the template for this profiling. MiXCR, applied by TCRdb to the reads, yields one record per CDR3 protein. The repertoire holds approximately 220,000 distinct CDR3 sequences, with roughly 45% as singletons. Study findings and constraints: Found in both controls and patients were approximately 30 CD8+ CDR3 sequences.

This chain joins TRBV2 and TRBJ1-2; TRBD1 agrees at 8 bases. The sample comprised sorted CD4+, CD8+, or CD8+CD57+ T cells (not recorded which) from PBMCs. The receptor comes from a human donor with aplastic anemia. The CDR3 bases are TGTGCCAGCAGTGTGGGAGCAGGGGGCGATTACTATGGCTACACCTTC. Its protein product is CASSVGAGGDYYGYTF.